This T cell receptor (beta chain) emerged from a study of T cells in women clearing cervical HPV infection. The CDR3 runs 13 residues. The germline CDR1 and CDR2 sequences are KGHSH and LQKENI. V lost 6 bases and J lost 2, with 11 bases in between. Profiling relied on immunoSEQ multiplex PCR, and the TCRdb table lists in-frame clones only, not all of them. This sample's table reports 22,000 or so clones. About this clone itself: The read terminates 3 residues before the CDR3 end, so the remaining end is supplied by the germline J gene.

The specimen was blood buffy coat. The genes are TRBV18 and TRBJ2-7; D is perhaps TRBD1 (6 bases). The source is a woman between 18 and 70 years old with a cervical HPV16 infection that either progressed to CIN3+ or cleared (not recorded which). The CDR3 DNA, read in part, is TGTGCCAGCTCCCTGGGACATACCTACGAG. Translated, it gives CASSLGHTYE. The full-length CDR3 reads as CASSLGHTYEQYF.